The 27 T cell receptor beta chains below all came from one sample that was sequenced in a study of blood T cell repertoires in COVID-19. Data came from immunoSEQ multiplex PCR; TCRdb stores just in-frame clones and leaves some out. The table records more than 200,000 clones, approximately 90% of them present only once. Sequenced sample: PBMCs or T cells enriched from blood (not recorded which). The receptors here all came from a woman aged 25-40 years who had recovered from COVID-19.

J is TRBJ1-2 and V is TRBV28; 9 nucleotides agree with TRBD1. Per germline, CDR1 MDHEN and CDR2 SYDVKM. CDR3 size: 13 residues. The V gene end was trimmed by 2 bases and the J gene end by 8 bases; junction bases not matched to a gene: 3. CDR3 in DNA: TGTGCCAGCAGTTTAGGGACAGGGTCAGGCTACACCTTC. Translated: CASSLGTGSGYTF.

V is TRBV20-1 and J is TRBJ2-7, with TRBD2 identical over 16 bases. CDR1 DFQATT and CDR2 SNEGSKA come from the germline V gene (reference sequence). The CDR3 is 19 amino acids. The V gene end was trimmed by 3 bases and the J gene end by 1 base; junction bases not matched to a gene: 12. CDR3 nucleotides: TGCAGTGCTAGTAGTAAAATACCGGGACTAGCGGGAGGGTCCTACGAGCAGTACTTC. Its protein product is CSASSKIPGLAGGSYEQYF.

The V call is TRBV30, the J call TRBJ1-5; D is unclear. The CDR3 is made up of 13 amino acids. Germline CDR1 and CDR2: GTSNPN and SVGIG (reference sequence). V lost 2 bases and J lost 7, with 12 bases in between. CDR3 DNA sequence: TGTGCCTGGAGTTTCAGTCGGGAACAGCCCCAGCATTTT. Its protein product is CAWSFSREQPQHF. Filled out from reference TRBV30 and TRBJ1-5, the complete variable domain reads SQTIHQWPATLVQPVGSPLSLECTVEGTSNPNLYWYRQAAGRGLQLLFYSVGIGQISSEVPQNLSASRPQDRQFILSSKKLLLSDSGFYLCAWSFSREQPQHFGDGTRLSIL.

This sequence joins TRBV19 and TRBJ1-2; the D gene is possibly TRBD1 (5 bases). V dropped 5 bases and J dropped 4 bases, with 11 bases sitting between them. Per the germline V gene, CDR1 is LNHDA and CDR2 is SQIVND (reference sequence). The CDR3 is 13 amino acids. Here the CDR3 DNA reads TGTGCCAGTAGTGTCGACAGACGCTATGGCTACACCTTC. Translating gives CASSVDRRYGYTF.

This clone appeared a single time. The CDR3: CSASGASGRTDTQYF. In DNA, the CDR3 is TGCAGTGCTAGTGGGGCTAGCGGACGCACAGATACGCAGTATTTT. This rearrangement joins TRBV20-1 to TRBJ2-3; 7 positions agree with TRBD2. J gave up 1 base and V 3 bases, and 7 bases lay outside the gene matches. The germline CDR1 and CDR2 sequences are DFQATT and SNEGSKA (reference sequence). The CDR3 loop spans 15 amino acids.

The chain carries TRBV28 and TRBJ1-6; 7 bases align to TRBD1. The germline CDR1 and CDR2 sequences are MDHEN and SYDVKM. CDR3 length equals 15 residues. V lost 2 bases and J lost 7; bases outside the gene matches: 5. This CDR3 reads CASSLRTGGNSPLHF. DNA for the CDR3: TGTGCCAGCAGTTTAAGGACAGGAGGGAATTCACCCCTCCACTTT.

The rearrangement links TRBV28 to TRBJ1-1, with a possible D match to TRBD1 (5 bases). Trimming took 6 bases from V and 0 from J, leaving 14 bases between them. Germline assignment: CDR1 MDHEN and CDR2 SYDVKM. This CDR3 spans 15 amino acids. CDR3 nucleotide sequence: TGTGCCAGCAGCCGGATAGACAGCATGAACACTGAAGCTTTCTTT. Residues: CASSRIDSMNTEAFF.

The V gene is TRBV4-2, the J gene TRBJ2-1; TRBD2 matches 8 bases. This CDR3 comprises 15 residues. The V gene's germline CDR1 is LGHNA and CDR2 YNFKEQ. V shed 3 bases, J shed 0 bases, and the junction held 1 base outside the gene matches. As DNA, the CDR3 is TGTGCCAGCAGCCAGAGCGGGAGCTCCTACAATGAGCAGTTCTTC. Protein: CASSQSGSSYNEQFF.

This clone appeared once. The V and J genes are TRBV3-1 (or the pseudogene TRBV3-2) and TRBJ1-1; TRBD1 might be the D (5 bases). Looked up from germline, CDR1 is LGHDT and CDR2 is YNNKEL (reference sequence). V lost 2 bases, J lost 9 bases, and 13 bases lay in between. The CDR3 has 13 amino acids. The DNA for the CDR3 is TGTGCCAGCAGCCAACAGGACACCTCAAAAGCTTTCTTT. Its translation: CASSQQDTSKAFF.

The V call is TRBV4-3, the J call TRBJ2-4; TRBD1 is a possible D gene (6 bases). V lost 8 bases and J 6 bases, leaving 14 bases between the germline ends. The CDR3 length is 13 residues. Germline loops: CDR1 LGHNA, CDR2 YSLEER. The CDR3 is CASSGEGSNIQYF. In DNA, the CDR3 is TGCGCCAGCTCAGGGGAAGGGTCAAACATTCAGTACTTC.

J is TRBJ1-2 and V is TRBV6-1; the match to TRBD1 covers 7 bases. CDR1 is MNHNS and CDR2 is SASEGT in the germline V gene. The CDR3 totals 15 residues. J lost 3 bases, V lost 2 bases, and 6 bases had no gene match. CDR3 in amino acids: CASSETTGDHYGYTF. CDR3 nucleotide sequence: TGTGCCAGCAGTGAAACCACAGGGGACCACTATGGCTACACCTTC.

This clone was detected only once. The chain employs TRBV28 and TRBJ2-5; TRBD1 agrees at 11 bases. This CDR3 has 17 residues. The germline gives CDR1 MDHEN, CDR2 SYDVKM. V shed 4 bases, J shed 1 base, and the junction held 8 bases outside the gene matches. CDR3 in DNA: TGTGCCAGCAGTTCCCTACTCGGGACAGGGGGCCAAGAGACCCAGTACTTC. Residues: CASSSLLGTGGQETQYF.

V is TRBV7-2 and J is TRBJ2-1; D may be TRBD2 (6 bases). This CDR3 contains 15 residues. Germline loops: CDR1 SGHTA, CDR2 FQGNSA. Trimming pared 5 bases from V and 9 bases from J, leaving 20 bases between. The CDR3 sequence is CASSPTGTQISEQFF. CDR3 nucleotide sequence: TGTGCCAGCAGCCCTACCGGGACTCAAATCAGTGAGCAGTTCTTC.

The chain joins TRBV9 to TRBJ1-1, with a possible D match to TRBD1 (5 bases). The CDR3 has 17 residues. Germline V lookup: CDR1 SGDLS, CDR2 YYNGEE. V lost 1 base to trimming and J lost 6 bases, with 22 bases between them. The CDR3 protein is CASSVYGEGRRSAEAFF. The CDR3 region has the DNA TGTGCCAGCAGCGTATATGGGGAGGGGCGCAGGTCTGCTGAAGCTTTCTTT.

V is TRBV19 and J is TRBJ2-5; possible D gene TRBD2, 6 bases. V was cut by 3 bases and J by 5 bases, with 10 bases left in between. The germline CDR1 and CDR2 sequences are LNHDA and SQIVND (reference sequence). This CDR3 is 13 amino acids long. The CDR3 DNA follows: TGTGCCAGTAGTATTGGTCTAGCGGAGACCCAGTACTTC. Its translation is CASSIGLAETQYF. The full variable domain, in which reference TRBV19 and TRBJ2-5 provide the parts outside the CDR3, is DGGITQSPKYLFRKEGQNVTLSCEQNLNHDAMYWYRQDPGQGLRLIYYSQIVNDFQKGDIAEGYSVSREKKESFPLTVTSAQKNPTAFYLCASSIGLAETQYFGPGTRLLVL.

The V call is TRBV6-6, the J call TRBJ2-6; 7 bases agree with TRBD1. The germline gives CDR1 MNHNY, CDR2 SVGAGI (reference sequence). The length of the CDR3 is 17 residues. V was clipped by 5 bases and J by 0 bases; unmatched bases: 7. The CDR3 spells CASSRKTGSSGANVLTF. The CDR3 bases are TGTGCCAGCAGTCGAAAGACAGGGTCCTCTGGGGCCAACGTCCTGACTTTC.

The V gene is TRBV15, the J gene TRBJ2-2; D remains unclear. Germline loops: CDR1 LNHNV, CDR2 YYDKDF (reference sequence). Trimming cost V 2 bases and J 0 bases, with 4 bases left between them. The CDR3 loop spans 14 amino acids. CDR3 sequence (DNA): TGTGCCACCAGCAGACAGGCGAACACCGGGGAGCTGTTTTTT. Protein product: CATSRQANTGELFF.

The chain is built from TRBV19 and TRBJ2-1, with 10 bases aligning to TRBD2. V lost 0 bases to trimming and J lost 9 bases; unmatched junction nucleotides: 8. The CDR3 totals 16 residues. Germline V gives CDR1 LNHDA, CDR2 SQIVND (reference sequence). CDR3 in amino acids: CASSIDQAGGPTEQFF. CDR3 DNA: TGTGCCAGTAGTATAGATCAAGCGGGAGGGCCTACTGAGCAGTTCTTC. Using reference TRBV19 and TRBJ2-1 for the parts outside the CDR3, the full variable domain is DGGITQSPKYLFRKEGQNVTLSCEQNLNHDAMYWYRQDPGQGLRLIYYSQIVNDFQKGDIAEGYSVSREKKESFPLTVTSAQKNPTAFYLCASSIDQAGGPTEQFFGPGTRLTVL.

The rearrangement joins TRBV28 to TRBJ1-1, with TRBD1 matching 10 bases. The CDR3 covers 17 residues. V shed 8 bases, J shed 3 bases, and the junction held 15 bases outside the gene matches. Germline V CDR1 and CDR2: MDHEN, SYDVKM. The CDR3, as DNA: TGTGCCAGCCCCCGGGTCGCCGGGACAGGGGACGACACTGAAGCTTTCTTT. Amino acids: CASPRVAGTGDDTEAFF.

A single count supports this clone. This chain connects TRBV7-6 to TRBJ2-1, with 12 positions matching TRBD2. Per germline, CDR1 SGHVS and CDR2 FNYEAQ. V gave up 3 bases and J gave up 10 bases; unmatched junction bases: 7. This CDR3 has 15 residues. CDR3 protein: CASSFRLAGAEEQFF. The CDR3 DNA reads TGTGCCAGCAGCTTTCGACTAGCGGGAGCTGAGGAGCAGTTCTTC. Using reference TRBV7-6 and TRBJ2-1 for the parts outside the CDR3, the full variable domain is GAGVSQSPRYKVTKRGQDVALRCDPISGHVSLYWYRQALGQGPEFLTYFNYEAQQDKSGLPNDRFSAERPEGSISTLTIQRTEQRDSAMYRCASSFRLAGAEEQFFGPGTRLTVL.

This chain joins TRBV16 and TRBJ1-5; the D is unclear. Germline V gene sequence: CDR1 KGHSY, CDR2 FQNENV. V lost 0 bases and J 7 bases, leaving 13 bases between the germline ends. The CDR3 runs 15 residues. The CDR3 nucleotides are TGTGCCAGCAGCCAATCCCACGCGAAACAGCAGCCCCAGCATTTT. Protein product: CASSQSHAKQQPQHF.

The chain has TRBV9 and TRBJ1-1; D uncertain. From germline, CDR1 is SGDLS and CDR2 YYNGEE. The germline V and J ends were trimmed by 4 bases and 6 bases, with 16 bases remaining between them. The CDR3 length is 14 residues. The DNA for the CDR3 is TGTGCCAGCAGCCCCTCAGGTAGATTAGCTGAAGCTTTCTTT. Protein: CASSPSGRLAEAFF.

V and J are TRBV2 and TRBJ2-2, with 8 bases aligning to TRBD2. J gave up 7 bases and V 6 bases, and 13 bases lay outside the gene matches. This CDR3 comprises 16 residues. Per the germline V gene, CDR1 is SNHLY and CDR2 is FYNNEI. CDR3 loop: CASSRRGSGISGELFF. The CDR3 bases are TGTGCCAGCAGCCGCCGGGGTAGCGGGATTAGCGGGGAGCTGTTTTTT.

The genes are TRBV7-2 and TRBJ1-2, with 7 bases that match TRBD1. V gave up 0 bases and J gave up 8 bases; unmatched junction bases: 12. CDR1 and CDR2 from the germline V gene are SGHTA and FQGNSA. The CDR3 has 16 residues. The chain's CDR3 is CASSLAAGGTGDGYTF. CDR3 DNA sequence: TGTGCCAGCAGCTTAGCGGCAGGGGGTACGGGGGACGGCTACACCTTC.

This clone was observed once. The chain carries TRBV7-2 and TRBJ2-7, with D uncertain. CDR1 is SGHTA and CDR2 is FQGNSA in the germline V gene. With 5 bases removed from V and 2 bases from J, the gap between germline ends came to 7 bases. The CDR3 is made up of 12 amino acids. Here the CDR3 DNA reads TGTGCCAGCAGCCTACCCCCCTACGAGCAGTACTTC. This codes for CASSLPPYEQYF.

Here the CDR3 reads CASSPKSGTGANYGYTF. DNA for the CDR3: TGTGCCAGCAGTCCCAAATCCGGGACAGGGGCCAACTATGGCTACACCTTC. The chain has TRBV27 and TRBJ1-2; TRBD1 matches at 10 bases. Germline trimming cut 5 bases from V and 2 bases from J; bases unmatched to any gene: 11. The CDR3 sequence is 17 residues long. Germline-derived CDR1 and CDR2 are MNHEY and SMNVEV (reference sequence).

This clone was detected once. The chain employs TRBV14 and TRBJ2-3; 7 bases are a match to TRBD2. V shed 0 bases, J shed 8 bases, and the junction held 5 bases outside the gene matches. CDR1 and CDR2 (germline): SGHDN, FVKESK. The CDR3 is made up of 14 amino acids. Written as DNA, the CDR3 is TGTGCCAGCAGCCAAGACCAATCGGGAGGTACGCAGTATTTT. Its protein product is CASSQDQSGGTQYF.